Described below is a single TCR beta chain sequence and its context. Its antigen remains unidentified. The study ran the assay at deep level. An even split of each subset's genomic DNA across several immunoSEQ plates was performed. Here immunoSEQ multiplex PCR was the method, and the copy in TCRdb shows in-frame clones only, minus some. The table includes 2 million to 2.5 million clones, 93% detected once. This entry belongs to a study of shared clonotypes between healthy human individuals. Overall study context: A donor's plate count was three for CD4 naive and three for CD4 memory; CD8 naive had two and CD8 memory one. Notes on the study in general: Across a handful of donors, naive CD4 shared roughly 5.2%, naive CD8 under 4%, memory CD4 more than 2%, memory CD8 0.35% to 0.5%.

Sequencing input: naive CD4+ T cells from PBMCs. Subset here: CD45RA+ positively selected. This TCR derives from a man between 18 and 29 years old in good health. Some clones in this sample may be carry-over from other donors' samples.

CDR3 coding DNA: TGTGCCAGCAGCTTAATGGTGGGGGGGAATGAGCAGTTCTTC. This encodes CASSLMVGGNEQFF. J is TRBJ2-1 and V is TRBV7-2; TRBD2 matches at 7 bases. There are 14 residues in the CDR3. V shed 2 bases, J shed 7 bases, and the junction held 5 bases outside the gene matches. Germline assignment: CDR1 SGHTA and CDR2 FQGNSA.